Described below is a single TCR beta chain sequence and its context. In the source study's methods: Amplified reference gene primers provided the basis for estimating nucleated cell counts. TCRdb's table, derived via immunoSEQ multiplex PCR, lists solely in-frame clones and lacks some. The V and J calls and clone size come from that table; D and trimming were worked out from the DNA. The sample has roughly 300,000 clones; over 75% are singletons. Participants were aged about 18 to 90 years, lived in over 20 US areas, and enrolled virtually. Cohort allocation depended upon clinical history that participants reported. CDR3 length equals 14 residues. Germline values: CDR1 LGHDT, CDR2 YNNKEL (reference sequence). Trimming removed 6 bases at V and 10 bases at J, with 21 bases between. This entry comes from a study of blood T cell repertoires in COVID-19. Study in general: There were acute and convalescent COVID-19 samples, and they came from the United States, Italy and Spain.

Sequenced: PBMCs or T cells enriched from blood (not recorded which). The rearrangement uses TRBV3-1 (or the pseudogene TRBV3-2) and TRBJ1-1; D perhaps matches TRBD1 (6 bases). The receptor's source is a man aged 25-45 years who had recovered from COVID-19. CDR3 residues: CASRGTGFGRVAFF. The CDR3 coding sequence is TGTGCCAGCAGGGGTACAGGGTTCGGTCGTGTAGCTTTCTTT.